Listed below are T cell receptor beta chains from one sample, sequenced in a study of T cells expressing NK-cell markers. TCRdb derives one entry per CDR3 protein from the 5' RACE reads, leaving out DNA. Its clone listing holds about 540,000 distinct CDR3 sequences. Source material: blood T cells: a sorted CD56 or NKG2C T cell subset, CD4+ or CD8+ T cells, or bulk PBMC T cells (not recorded which). Receptors were obtained from a man between 18 and 35 years old in good health. Each CDR3 is given with its conserved first and last residue.

>TRBV7-2|TRBJ1-5
CASSLSPGDIQPQHF
>TRBV2|TRBJ2-1
CASSGRTSGSINEQFF
>TRBV25-1|TRBJ1-1
CASSAPTGGMAVAFF
>TRBV6-1|TRBJ2-1
CATGGSTGGFTEQFF
>TRBV7-9|TRBJ2-7
CASSSSEAGLEQYF
>TRBV29-1|TRBJ2-5
CSVGTVGDRLETQYF
>TRBV6-2/TRBV6-3|TRBJ2-7
CASRDRVYEQYF
>TRBV4-2|TRBJ2-3
CASSQSGGYSTDTQYF
>TRBV18|TRBJ2-7
CASSGGTKTYEQYF
>TRBV4-1|TRBJ1-1
CASSQESEGTEAFF
>TRBV6-2/TRBV6-3|TRBJ2-1
CASISRFNEQFF
>TRBV12-3/TRBV12-4|TRBJ2-3
CASSRTSGRSTDTQYF
>TRBV24-1|TRBJ2-5
CATSDIQTGQETQYF
>TRBV19|TRBJ1-5
CASSISGSQPQHF
>TRBV5-1|TRBJ2-1
CASSPSGSGGSSSYNEQFF
>TRBV6-6|TRBJ2-7
CASSYAEKYEQYF
>TRBV12-3/TRBV12-4|TRBJ1-1
CASRRRDLEAFF
>TRBV5-5|TRBJ2-3
CASSLGTRTGQDTQYF